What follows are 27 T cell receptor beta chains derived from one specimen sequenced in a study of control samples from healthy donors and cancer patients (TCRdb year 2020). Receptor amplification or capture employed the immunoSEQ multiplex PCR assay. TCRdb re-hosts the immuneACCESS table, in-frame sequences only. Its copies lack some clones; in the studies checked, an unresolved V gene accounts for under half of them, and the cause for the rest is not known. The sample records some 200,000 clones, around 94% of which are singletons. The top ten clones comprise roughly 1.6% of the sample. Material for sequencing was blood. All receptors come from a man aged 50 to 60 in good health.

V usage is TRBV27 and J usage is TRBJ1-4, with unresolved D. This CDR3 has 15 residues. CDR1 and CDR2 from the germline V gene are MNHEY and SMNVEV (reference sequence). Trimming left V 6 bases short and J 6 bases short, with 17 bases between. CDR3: CASSTHKEAYEKLFF. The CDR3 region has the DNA TGTGCCAGCAGCACACACAAAGAGGCCTATGAAAAACTGTTTTTT.

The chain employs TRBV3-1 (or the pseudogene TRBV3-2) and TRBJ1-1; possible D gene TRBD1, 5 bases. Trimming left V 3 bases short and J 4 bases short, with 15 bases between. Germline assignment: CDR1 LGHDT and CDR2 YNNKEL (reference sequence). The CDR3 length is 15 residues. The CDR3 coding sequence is TGTGCCAGCAGCCAGGTGTACCAGGGTGGCACTGAAGCTTTCTTT. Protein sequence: CASSQVYQGGTEAFF.

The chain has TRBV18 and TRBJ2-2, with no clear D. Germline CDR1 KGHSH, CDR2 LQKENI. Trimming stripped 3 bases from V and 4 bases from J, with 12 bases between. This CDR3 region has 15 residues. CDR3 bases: TGTGCCAGCTCACCTGATGCTCATCCCACCGGGGAGCTGTTTTTT. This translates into CASSPDAHPTGELFF. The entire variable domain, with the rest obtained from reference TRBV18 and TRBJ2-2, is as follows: NAGVMQNPRHLVRRRGQEARLRCSPMKGHSHVYWYRQLPEEGLKFMVYLQKENIIDESGMPKERFSAEFPKEGPSILRIQQVVRGDSAAYFCASSPDAHPTGELFFGEGSRLTVL.

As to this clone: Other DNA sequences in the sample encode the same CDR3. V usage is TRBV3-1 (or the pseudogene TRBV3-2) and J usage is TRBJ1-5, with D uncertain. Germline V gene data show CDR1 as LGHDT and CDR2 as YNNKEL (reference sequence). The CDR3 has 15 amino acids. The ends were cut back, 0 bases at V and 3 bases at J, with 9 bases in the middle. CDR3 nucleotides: TGTGCCAGCAGCCAAGAACAAGGATTCAATCAGCCCCAGCATTTT. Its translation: CASSQEQGFNQPQHF.

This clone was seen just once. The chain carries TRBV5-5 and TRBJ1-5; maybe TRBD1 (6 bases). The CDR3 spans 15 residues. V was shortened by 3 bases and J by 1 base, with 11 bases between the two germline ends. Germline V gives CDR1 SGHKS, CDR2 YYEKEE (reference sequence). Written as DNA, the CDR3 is TGTGCCAGCAGCTCTACAGGGACGAGCAATCAGCCCCAGCATTTT. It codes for CASSSTGTSNQPQHF.

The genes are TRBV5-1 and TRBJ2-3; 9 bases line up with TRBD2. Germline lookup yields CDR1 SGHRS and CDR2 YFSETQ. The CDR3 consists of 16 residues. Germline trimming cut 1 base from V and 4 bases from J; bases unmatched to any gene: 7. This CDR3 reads CASSLPSGAVADTQYF. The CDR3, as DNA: TGCGCCAGCAGCTTGCCTAGCGGGGCTGTGGCAGATACGCAGTATTTT.

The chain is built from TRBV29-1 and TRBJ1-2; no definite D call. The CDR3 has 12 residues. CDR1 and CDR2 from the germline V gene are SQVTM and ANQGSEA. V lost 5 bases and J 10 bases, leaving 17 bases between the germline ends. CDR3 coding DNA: TGCAGCGTTTACCAAACCGGGCTACACTACACCTTC. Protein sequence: CSVYQTGLHYTF.

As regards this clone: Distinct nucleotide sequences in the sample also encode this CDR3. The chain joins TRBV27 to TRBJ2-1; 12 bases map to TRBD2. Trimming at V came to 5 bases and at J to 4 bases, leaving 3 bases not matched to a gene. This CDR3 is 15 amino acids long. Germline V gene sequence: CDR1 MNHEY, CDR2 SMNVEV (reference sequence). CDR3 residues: CASSPLAGGYNEQFF. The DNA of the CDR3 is TGTGCCAGCAGTCCCCTAGCGGGGGGGTACAATGAGCAGTTCTTC.

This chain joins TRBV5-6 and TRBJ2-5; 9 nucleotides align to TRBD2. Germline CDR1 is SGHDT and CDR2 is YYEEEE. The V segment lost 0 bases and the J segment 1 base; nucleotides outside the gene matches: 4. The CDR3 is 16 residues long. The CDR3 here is CASSLGGGGLQETQYF. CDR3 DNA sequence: TGTGCCAGCAGCTTGGGCGGGGGGGGCCTCCAAGAGACCCAGTACTTC.

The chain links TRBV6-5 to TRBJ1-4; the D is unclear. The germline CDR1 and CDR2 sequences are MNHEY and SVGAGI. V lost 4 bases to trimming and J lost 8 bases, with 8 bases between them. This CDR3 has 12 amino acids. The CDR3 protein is CASSSGREKLFF. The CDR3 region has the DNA TGTGCCAGCAGTTCGGGCAGGGAAAAACTGTTTTTT.

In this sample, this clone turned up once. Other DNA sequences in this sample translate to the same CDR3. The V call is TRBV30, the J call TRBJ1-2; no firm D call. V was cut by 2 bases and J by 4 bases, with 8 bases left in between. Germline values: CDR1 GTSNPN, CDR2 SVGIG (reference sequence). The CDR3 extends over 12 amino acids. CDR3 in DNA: TGTGCCTGGAGTCGGGGTTCCTATGGCTACACCTTC. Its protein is CAWSRGSYGYTF.

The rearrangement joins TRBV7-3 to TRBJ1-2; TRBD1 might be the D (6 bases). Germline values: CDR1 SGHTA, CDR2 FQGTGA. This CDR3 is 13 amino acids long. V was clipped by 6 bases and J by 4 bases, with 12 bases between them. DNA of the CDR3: TGTGCCAGCAGTTTAGGGGGTTTCTATGGCTACACCTTC. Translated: CASSLGGFYGYTF.

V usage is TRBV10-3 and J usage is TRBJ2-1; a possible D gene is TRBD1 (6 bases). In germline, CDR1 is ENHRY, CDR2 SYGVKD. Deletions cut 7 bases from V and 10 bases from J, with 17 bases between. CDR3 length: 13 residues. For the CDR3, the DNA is TGTGCCATCACCGTAGCAGGGGTTGGGGAGCAGTTCTTC. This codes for CAITVAGVGEQFF.

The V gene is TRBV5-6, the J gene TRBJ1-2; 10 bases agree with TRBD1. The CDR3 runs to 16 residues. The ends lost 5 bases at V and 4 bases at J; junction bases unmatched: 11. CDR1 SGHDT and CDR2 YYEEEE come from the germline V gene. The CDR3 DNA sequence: TGTGCCAGCAGTTACCTACGACAGGGGGCGACCTATGGCTACACCTTC. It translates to CASSYLRQGATYGYTF.

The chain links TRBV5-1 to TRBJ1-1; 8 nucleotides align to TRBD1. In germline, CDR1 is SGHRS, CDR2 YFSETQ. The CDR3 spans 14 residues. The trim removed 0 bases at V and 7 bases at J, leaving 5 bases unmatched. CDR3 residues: CASSLAKTGDEAFF. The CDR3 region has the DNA TGCGCCAGCAGCTTGGCCAAGACAGGGGATGAAGCTTTCTTT. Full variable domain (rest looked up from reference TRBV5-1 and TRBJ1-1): KAGVTQTPRYLIKTRGQQVTLSCSPISGHRSVSWYQQTPGQGLQFLFEYFSETQRNKGNFPGRFSGRQFSNSRSEMNVSTLELGDSALYLCASSLAKTGDEAFFGQGTRLTVV.

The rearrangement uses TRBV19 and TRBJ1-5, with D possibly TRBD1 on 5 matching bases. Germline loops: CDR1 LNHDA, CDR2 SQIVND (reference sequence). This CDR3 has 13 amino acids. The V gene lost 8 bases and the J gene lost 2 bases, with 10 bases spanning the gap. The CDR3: CASGGSGNQPQHF. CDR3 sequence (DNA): TGTGCCAGTGGGGGGAGCGGCAATCAGCCCCAGCATTTT.

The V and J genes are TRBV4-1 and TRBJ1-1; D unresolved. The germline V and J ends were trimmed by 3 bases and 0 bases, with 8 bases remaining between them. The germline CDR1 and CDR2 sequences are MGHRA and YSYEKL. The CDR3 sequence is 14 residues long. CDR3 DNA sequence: TGCGCCAGCAGCCAGTTTGAAATGAACACTGAAGCTTTCTTT. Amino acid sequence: CASSQFEMNTEAFF.

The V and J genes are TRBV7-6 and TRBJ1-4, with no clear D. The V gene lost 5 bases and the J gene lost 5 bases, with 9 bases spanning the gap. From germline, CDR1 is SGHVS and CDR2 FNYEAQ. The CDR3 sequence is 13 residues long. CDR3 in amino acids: CASSAAQNEKLFF. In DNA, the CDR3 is TGTGCCAGCAGCGCAGCCCAAAATGAAAAACTGTTTTTT.

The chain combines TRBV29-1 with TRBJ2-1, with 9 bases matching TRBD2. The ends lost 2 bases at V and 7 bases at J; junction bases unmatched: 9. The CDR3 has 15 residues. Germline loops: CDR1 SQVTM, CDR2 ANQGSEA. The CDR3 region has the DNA TGCAGCGTTGAACTAGGGCGGGGGGGCCCAAATGAGCAGTTCTTC. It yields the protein CSVELGRGGPNEQFF.

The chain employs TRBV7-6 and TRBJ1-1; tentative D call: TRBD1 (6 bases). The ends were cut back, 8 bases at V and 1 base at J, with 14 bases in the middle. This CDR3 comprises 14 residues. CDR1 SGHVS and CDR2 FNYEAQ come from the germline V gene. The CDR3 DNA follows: TGTGCCAGCGGACCGTTGACAGGGAACACTGAAGCTTTCTTT. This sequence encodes CASGPLTGNTEAFF. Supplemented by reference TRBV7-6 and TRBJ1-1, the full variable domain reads GAGVSQSPRYKVTKRGQDVALRCDPISGHVSLYWYRQALGQGPEFLTYFNYEAQQDKSGLPNDRFSAERPEGSISTLTIQRTEQRDSAMYRCASGPLTGNTEAFFGQGTRLTVV.

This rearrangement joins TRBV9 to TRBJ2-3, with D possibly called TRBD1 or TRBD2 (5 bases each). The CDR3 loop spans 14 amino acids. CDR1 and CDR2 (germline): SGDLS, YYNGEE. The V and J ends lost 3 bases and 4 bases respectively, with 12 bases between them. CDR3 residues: CASSGGTGADTQYF. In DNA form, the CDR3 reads TGTGCCAGCAGCGGAGGGACCGGAGCAGATACGCAGTATTTT.

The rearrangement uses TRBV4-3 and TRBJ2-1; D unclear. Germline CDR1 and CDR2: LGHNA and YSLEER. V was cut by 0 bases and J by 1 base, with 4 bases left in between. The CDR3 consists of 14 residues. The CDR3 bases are TGCGCCAGCAGCCAAGATCTGTCCTACAATGAGCAGTTCTTC. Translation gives CASSQDLSYNEQFF.

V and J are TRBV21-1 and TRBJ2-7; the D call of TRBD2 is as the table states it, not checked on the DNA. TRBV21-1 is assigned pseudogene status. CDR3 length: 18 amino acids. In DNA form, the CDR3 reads TGTGCCAGCAGCAAAGCGCTTAAAGGTCCTAGCGGCTCCTACGAGCAGTACGTC. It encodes CASSKALKGPSGSYEQYV.

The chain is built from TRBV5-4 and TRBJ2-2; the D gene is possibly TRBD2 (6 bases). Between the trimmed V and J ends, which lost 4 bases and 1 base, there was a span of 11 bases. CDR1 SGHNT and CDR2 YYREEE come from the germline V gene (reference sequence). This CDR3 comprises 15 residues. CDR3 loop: CASSEGLLNTGELFF. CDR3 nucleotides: TGTGCCAGCAGCGAGGGACTCTTGAACACCGGGGAGCTGTTTTTT.

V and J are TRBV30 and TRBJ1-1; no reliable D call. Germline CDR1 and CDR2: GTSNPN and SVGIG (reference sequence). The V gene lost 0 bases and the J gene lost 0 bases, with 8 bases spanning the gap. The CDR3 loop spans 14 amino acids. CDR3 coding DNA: TGTGCCTGGAGTGTACCCGGGATGAACACTGAAGCTTTCTTT. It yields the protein CAWSVPGMNTEAFF.

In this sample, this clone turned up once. CDR3 sequence (DNA): TGTGCCAGCAGTGAAACAGGGGATTATTCACCCCTCCACTTT. Protein product: CASSETGDYSPLHF. The chain combines TRBV2 with TRBJ1-6; 7 bases fit TRBD1. Germline CDR1 reads SNHLY; CDR2 reads FYNNEI. The CDR3 consists of 14 residues. The V and J ends lost 2 bases and 8 bases, in that order; junction bases with no gene match: 3.

CDR3 region: CASSLYGKLSGNTIYF. The CDR3 DNA follows: TGTGCCAGCAGCTTATACGGCAAGCTCTCTGGAAACACCATATATTTT. This chain links TRBV7-8 with TRBJ1-3; D is undetermined. This CDR3 contains 16 residues. Trimming pared 2 bases from V and 0 bases from J, leaving 11 bases between. Germline CDR1 is SGHVS and CDR2 is FQNEAQ.